Listed here is a single T cell receptor beta chain. Antigen: not known. Germline lookup yields CDR1 LNHDA and CDR2 SQIVND (reference sequence). The CDR3 loop spans 14 amino acids. J lost 11 bases, V lost 3 bases, and 8 bases had no gene match. This sample is drawn from a study of graft-versus-host responses after intestinal transplantation. Study results and caveats: The study associated peak circulating GvH clone levels with early post-transplant HvG declines. There were GvH clones found in recipient marrow, and some of them appeared first in ileum or blood.

This table comes from immunoSEQ multiplex PCR, and its TCRdb copy is limited to in-frame clones, with some not included. Among tens of thousands of clones listed, over 75% were seen once. The sequencing used unstimulated CD8+ T cells sorted from spleen or lymph node cells, collected before intestinal transplant. The TCR comes from a human donor who received an intestinal transplant. The V call is TRBV19, the J call TRBJ2-1, with 9 nucleotides matching TRBD2. Here the CDR3 DNA reads TGTGCCAGTAGTATCGTGCGGCTAGCGGGGCAGCAGTTCTTC. Translated, it gives CASSIVRLAGQQFF.